The 10 T cell receptor beta chains given below trace back to one sample, sequenced in a study of cytomegalovirus exposure and HLA in healthy donors. Researchers ran the PCR with 60 Vbeta and 13 Jbeta primers. TCRdb keeps only in-frame clones here, not all; method: immunoSEQ multiplex PCR. The sample has 150,000 to 200,000 clones; approximately 80% are singletons. Sequencing input: PBMCs. These TCRs come from a man aged 45-65 years in good health and CMV-seropositive.

This clone was picked up a small number of times. This rearrangement joins TRBV7-9 to TRBJ2-7, with a possible D match to TRBD2 (6 bases). Trimming stripped 4 bases from V and 6 bases from J, with 10 bases between. Germline V gene sequence: CDR1 SEHNR, CDR2 FQNEAQ (reference sequence). This CDR3 contains 12 residues. CDR3 sequence (DNA): TGTGCCAGCAGCTCCGCGGGACGCGAGCAGTACTTC. Translation: CASSSAGREQYF.

This chain links TRBV7-9 with TRBJ1-1; 9 positions match TRBD1. The V gene end was trimmed by 2 bases and the J gene end by 6 bases; junction bases not matched to a gene: 4. The CDR3 loop spans 14 amino acids. Per germline, CDR1 SEHNR and CDR2 FQNEAQ (reference sequence). The CDR3 loop reads CASSLNTGGAEAFF. CDR3 DNA sequence: TGTGCCAGCAGCTTAAATACAGGGGGCGCTGAAGCTTTCTTT.

This chain uses TRBV6-5 with TRBJ2-7; TRBD1 matches at 7 bases. Trimming at V came to 0 bases and at J to 12 bases, leaving 14 bases not matched to a gene. The CDR3 totals 15 residues. Looked up from germline, CDR1 is MNHEY and CDR2 is SVGAGI. CDR3 bases: TGTGCCAGCAGTTACTCCGGAAACAGGGGAGTGGGAAGGTACTTC. Translating gives CASSYSGNRGVGRYF.

This clone has a handful of counts. This chain links TRBV6-6 with TRBJ2-2; 10 nucleotides align to TRBD1. The J segment lost 5 bases and the V segment lost 7 bases, leaving 7 bases of the junction unmatched. The CDR3 has 15 amino acids. The V gene's germline CDR1 is MNHNY and CDR2 SVGAGI (reference sequence). CDR3 protein: CASTERGQGTGELFF. CDR3 coding DNA: TGTGCCAGCACCGAAAGGGGACAGGGGACCGGGGAGCTGTTTTTT.

The CDR3: CASGPGPRDLHF. The DNA of the CDR3 is TGTGCCAGCGGTCCAGGCCCACGGGACCTCCACTTT. The chain employs TRBV6-1 and TRBJ1-6; D remains unclear. V was trimmed by 8 bases and J by 15 bases, leaving 17 bases between them. This CDR3 spans 12 amino acids. Germline-derived CDR1 and CDR2 are MNHNS and SASEGT.

This chain uses TRBV7-9 with TRBJ2-7, with D possibly TRBD1 on 6 matching bases. The CDR3 spans 19 residues. CDR1 is SEHNR, CDR2 FQNEAQ, per germline (reference sequence). V lost 2 bases and J lost 4, with 27 bases in between. The CDR3 DNA reads TGTGCCAGCAGCTTAAACCTCCGAGGTATGGCAGGGGCGCGGTACGAGCAGTACTTC. Its translation is CASSLNLRGMAGARYEQYF.

The rearrangement links TRBV7-3 to TRBJ2-1; D ambiguous. Trimming took 4 bases from V and 6 from J, leaving 10 bases between them. Germline V gives CDR1 SGHTA, CDR2 FQGTGA. CDR3 length: 13 amino acids. The CDR3 loop is CASSSPGSNEQFF. CDR3 sequence (DNA): TGTGCCAGCAGCTCTCCGGGTTCCAATGAGCAGTTCTTC.

A single count supports this clone. This sequence joins TRBV7-2 and TRBJ2-7; a possible D gene is TRBD1 (8 bases). The CDR3 has 15 amino acids. The germline CDR1 and CDR2 sequences are SGHTA and FQGNSA. The V and J ends lost 5 bases and 4 bases respectively, with 18 bases between them. CDR3 sequence: CASSAGGGGWYEQYF. DNA of the CDR3: TGTGCCAGCAGCGCAGGGGGCGGGGGTTGGTACGAGCAGTACTTC.

This clone was counted once. The rearrangement joins TRBV11-2 to TRBJ1-1; TRBD1 might be the D (6 bases). Per germline, CDR1 SGHAT and CDR2 FQNNGV. CDR3 length: 13 amino acids. The V end lost 4 bases, the J end lost 1 base, and 7 bases lay between the germline ends. The CDR3 protein is CASSSDRNTEAFF. Here the CDR3 DNA reads TGTGCCAGCAGCTCGGACAGGAACACTGAAGCTTTCTTT. Full variable domain (outside the CDR3, taken from reference TRBV11-2 and TRBJ1-1): EAGVAQSPRYKIIEKRQSVAFWCNPISGHATLYWYQQILGQGPKLLIQFQNNGVVDDSQLPKDRFSAERLKGVDSTLKIQPAKLEDSAVYLCASSSDRNTEAFFGQGTRLTVV.

The chain employs TRBV19 and TRBJ2-5, with 15 bases fitting TRBD2. With 6 bases clipped from V and 6 bases from J, the junction kept 11 bases outside the gene matches. Germline CDR1 and CDR2: LNHDA and SQIVND (reference sequence). The CDR3 is made up of 17 amino acids. The CDR3 spells CASSGLAGGQFQKTQYF. CDR3 coding DNA: TGTGCCAGTAGCGGACTAGCGGGGGGGCAGTTTCAAAAGACCCAGTACTTC.